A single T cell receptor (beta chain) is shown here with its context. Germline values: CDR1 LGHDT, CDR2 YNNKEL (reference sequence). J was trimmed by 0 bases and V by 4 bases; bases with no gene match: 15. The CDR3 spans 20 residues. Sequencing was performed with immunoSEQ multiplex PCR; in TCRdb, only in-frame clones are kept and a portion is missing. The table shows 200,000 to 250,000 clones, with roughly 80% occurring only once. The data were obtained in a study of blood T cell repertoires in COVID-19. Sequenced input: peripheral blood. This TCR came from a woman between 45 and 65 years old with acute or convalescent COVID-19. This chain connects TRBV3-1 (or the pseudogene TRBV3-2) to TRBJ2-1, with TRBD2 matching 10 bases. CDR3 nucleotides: TGTGCCAGCAGCCCCTCGGGACTAGCGTCAATAGGGAGCTCCTACAATGAGCAGTTCTTC. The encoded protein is CASSPSGLASIGSSYNEQFF.